This T cell receptor beta chain was recovered during a study of T cells in Graves' hyperthyroidism and ophthalmopathy. There are many counts of this clonotype. A much larger clone is a single base away; this may be a read error. As the CDR3 is not closed by the conserved phenylalanine or tryptophan, this likely results from a read error. This CDR3 has 14 residues. V dropped 10 bases and J dropped 2 bases, with 16 bases sitting between them. Germline V gives CDR1 SEHNR, CDR2 FQNEAQ (reference sequence). Amplification of TCR beta CDR3 regions was performed using RNA transcripts as template. Primed by the HTBI set, a first-round RT-PCR was run on the TCR CDR3. Using its own MiXCR run on the multiplex PCR reads, TCRdb lists one record per CDR3 protein. This sample has more than 55,000 distinct CDR3 sequences, with about 50% found just once.

The rearrangement uses TRBV7-9 and TRBJ2-3, with D perhaps assigned TRBD1 or TRBD2 (6 bases each). Sample: blood. The sequence came from an older woman with Graves' ophthalmopathy. The CDR3: CATLRGPPTDTQYS. The CDR3 region has the DNA TGTGCCACCTTACGGGGGCCACCCACAGATACGCAGTATTCT.